This T cell receptor beta chain was captured in a study of blood T cell repertoires in COVID-19. The CDR3 is made up of 13 amino acids. CDR1 and CDR2 from the germline V gene are MNHEY and SMNVEV (reference sequence). V lost 3 bases to trimming and J lost 6 bases, with 12 bases between them. Assay: immunoSEQ multiplex PCR; the TCRdb copy retains only in-frame clones and omits some. Of fewer than 200,000 clones detected, 70% to 85% appear once; the ten largest clones hold over 7.5%. The TCR sequence derives from a woman aged 80 or over with acute or convalescent COVID-19. The chain uses TRBV27 and TRBJ2-7, with D possibly TRBD2 on 6 matching bases. Sequencing was carried out using peripheral blood. CDR3 residues: CASSFLGRFEQYF. The CDR3 region has the DNA TGTGCCAGCAGTTTTTTGGGGAGGTTCGAGCAGTACTTC.